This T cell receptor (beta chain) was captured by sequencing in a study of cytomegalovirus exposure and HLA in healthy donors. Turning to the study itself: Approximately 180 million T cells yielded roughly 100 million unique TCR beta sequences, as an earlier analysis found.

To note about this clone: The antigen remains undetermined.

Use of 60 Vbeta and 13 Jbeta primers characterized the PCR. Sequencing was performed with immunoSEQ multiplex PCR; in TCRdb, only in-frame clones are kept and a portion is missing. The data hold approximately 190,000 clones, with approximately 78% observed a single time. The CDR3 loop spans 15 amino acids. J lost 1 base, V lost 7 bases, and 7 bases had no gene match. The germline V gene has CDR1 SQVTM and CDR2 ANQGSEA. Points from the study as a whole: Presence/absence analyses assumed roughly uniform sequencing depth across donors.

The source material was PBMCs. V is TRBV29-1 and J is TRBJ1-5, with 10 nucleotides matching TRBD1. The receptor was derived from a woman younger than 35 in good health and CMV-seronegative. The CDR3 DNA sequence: TGCAGCGCTTCAGGGACAGGGGTCAGCAATCAGCCCCAGCATTTT. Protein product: CSASGTGVSNQPQHF.